This T cell receptor beta chain stems from a study of cytomegalovirus exposure and HLA in healthy donors. Use of 60 Vbeta and 13 Jbeta primers characterized the PCR. Measured with immunoSEQ multiplex PCR; TCRdb has only the in-frame clones, and not every one. The data contain about 120,000 clones, around 80% of them seen just once; the ten biggest clones take up approximately 1.5%. The sequence was obtained from a woman aged 18-29 years in good health and CMV-seronegative. Sample: PBMCs.

The DNA for the CDR3 is TGTGCCAGCTCACCAGGGACTGCCAATTCACCCCTCCACTTT. It is translated as CASSPGTANSPLHF. This chain uses TRBV18 with TRBJ1-6, with D tentatively TRBD1 (5 bases). The ends were cut back, 2 bases at V and 7 bases at J, with 9 bases in the middle. The germline CDR1 and CDR2 sequences are KGHSH and LQKENI. The CDR3 totals 14 residues.